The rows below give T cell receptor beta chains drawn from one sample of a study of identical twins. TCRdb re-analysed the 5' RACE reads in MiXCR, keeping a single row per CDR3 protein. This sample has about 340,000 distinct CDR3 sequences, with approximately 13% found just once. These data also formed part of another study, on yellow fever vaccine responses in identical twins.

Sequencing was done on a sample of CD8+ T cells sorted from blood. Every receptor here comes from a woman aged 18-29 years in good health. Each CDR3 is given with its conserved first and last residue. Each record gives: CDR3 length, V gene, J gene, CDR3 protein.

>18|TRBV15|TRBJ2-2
CATSRDLTGAANTGELFF
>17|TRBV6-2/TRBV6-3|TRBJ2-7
CASSYRLAGGGKDEQYF
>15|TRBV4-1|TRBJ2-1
CASSQERGRGNEQFF
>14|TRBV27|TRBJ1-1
CASSLQGGGTEAFF
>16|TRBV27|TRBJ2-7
CASSLSAGGSSYEQYF
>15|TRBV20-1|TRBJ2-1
CSAWDTFSSYNEQFF
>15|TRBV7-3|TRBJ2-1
CASSLYGREGNEQFF
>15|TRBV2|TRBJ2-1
CASSAGTSASYEQFF
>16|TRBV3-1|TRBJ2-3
CASSQGGSTSTDTQYF
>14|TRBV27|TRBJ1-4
CASSLSKSHRKLFF
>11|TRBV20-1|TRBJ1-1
CSAERDDEAFF
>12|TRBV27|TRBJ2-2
CASSPPSGELFF
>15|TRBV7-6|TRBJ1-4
CASSFGTGHNEKLFF
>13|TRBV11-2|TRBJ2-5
CASSLIWAETQYF
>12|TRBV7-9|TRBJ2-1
CASSSTRMEQFF
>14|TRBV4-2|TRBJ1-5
CASSQVGRGQPQHF
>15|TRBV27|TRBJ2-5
CASSLTSGSHETQYF
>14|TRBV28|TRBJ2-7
CASSLGQRDYEQYF
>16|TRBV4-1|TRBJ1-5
CASSQTGGDYSQPQHF
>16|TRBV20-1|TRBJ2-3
CSGNTGDHVRTDTQYF
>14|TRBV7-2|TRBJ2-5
CASSSAGLQETQYF
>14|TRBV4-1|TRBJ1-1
CASSQGPTGFEAFF
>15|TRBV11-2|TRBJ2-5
CASTPGLAGGETQYF
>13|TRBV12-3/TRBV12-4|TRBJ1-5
CASSFNSNQPQHF
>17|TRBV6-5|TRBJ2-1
CASSYEGTSGAYNEQFF
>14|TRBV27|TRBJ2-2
CASSRRGQGGELFF